These 7 T cell receptor beta chains were sequenced from one sample in a study of T cell changes during pregnancy in multiple sclerosis. Measured with immunoSEQ multiplex PCR; TCRdb has only the in-frame clones, and not every one. This sample has some 40,000 clones, with roughly nine tenths found just once. The sequences come from CD4+ T cells from peripheral blood mononuclear cells, collected in the third trimester of pregnancy. The receptors were gathered from a female donor in good health, enrolled as a control in a pregnancy study.

This chain connects TRBV9 to TRBJ2-2, with 9 bases aligning to TRBD2. Per germline, CDR1 SGDLS and CDR2 YYNGEE. The CDR3 has 16 amino acids. With V trimmed by 4 bases and J by 6 bases, 10 bases remained unmatched. The CDR3 region has the DNA TGTGCCAGCAGCCCAGGCGGGAGGGCCAGAGCCGGGGAGCTGTTTTTT. It specifies CASSPGGRARAGELFF.

The sample holds one count of this clone. The chain uses TRBV2 and TRBJ2-1, with unresolved D. The CDR3 spans 16 residues. V was cut by 3 bases and J by 5 bases, with 17 bases left in between. Germline V gene sequence: CDR1 SNHLY, CDR2 FYNNEI. DNA of the CDR3: TGTGCCAGCAGTGAGTATTTCGGTTTGGGCGACAATGAGCAGTTCTTC. Encoded protein: CASSEYFGLGDNEQFF.

The chain couples TRBV7-2 to TRBJ2-4, with 7 bases identical to TRBD1. CDR1 SGHTA and CDR2 FQGNSA come from the germline V gene. Trimming removed 5 bases from V and 8 bases from J; junction bases left unmatched: 12. The CDR3 runs to 15 residues. The CDR3 region has the DNA TGTGCCAGCAGCCTTCAGACAGGGTTGAGAGACATTCAGTACTTC. Translation gives CASSLQTGLRDIQYF.

The V call is TRBV23-1, the J call TRBJ2-5; TRBD2 is a possible D gene (6 bases). TRBV23-1 is noted as an ORF with a role that remains uncertain. V was trimmed by 3 bases and J by 5 bases, leaving 13 bases between them. The CDR3 is 14 amino acids. The CDR3 DNA reads TGCGCCAGCAGTCACCAGGAGGGTGCGGAGACCCAGTACTTC. It specifies CASSHQEGAETQYF.

The chain is built from TRBV7-3 and TRBJ2-3, with 7 bases that match TRBD2. This CDR3 region has 15 residues. V lost 4 bases to trimming and J lost 1 base; unmatched junction nucleotides: 5. Germline V gene data show CDR1 as SGHTA and CDR2 as FQGTGA. In DNA form, the CDR3 reads TGTGCCAGCAGCTCCCGACTAGCAGGCACAGATACGCAGTATTTT. This gives the protein CASSSRLAGTDTQYF.

The genes are TRBV7-2 and TRBJ2-1; no clear D. The germline V gene has CDR1 SGHTA and CDR2 FQGNSA. CDR3 length: 15 amino acids. V dropped 5 bases and J dropped 0 bases, with 11 bases sitting between them. In nucleotides, the CDR3 is TGTGCCAGCAGCCCAACAATAACCTCCTACAATGAGCAGTTCTTC. Translated: CASSPTITSYNEQFF.

The rearrangement links TRBV5-6 to TRBJ2-2; possible D gene TRBD2, 6 bases. Trimming pared 4 bases from V and 4 bases from J, leaving 20 bases between. The CDR3 sequence is 17 residues long. In germline, CDR1 is SGHDT, CDR2 YYEEEE. The CDR3 is CASSLWRDPRSTGELFF. CDR3 bases: TGTGCCAGCAGCCTATGGAGGGACCCGAGAAGCACCGGGGAGCTGTTTTTT.